This T cell receptor beta chain was profiled in a study of shared clonotypes between healthy human individuals. Study results and caveats: Generation probability values for non-shared clonotypes were lower than those for clonotypes shared by all four donors.

V dropped 2 bases and J dropped 7 bases, with 12 bases sitting between them. This CDR3 spans 14 amino acids. In germline, CDR1 is MNHNS, CDR2 SASEGT. Sorted-subset replicate PCR reactions contained 200 ng DNA, corresponding to some 29,000 T cell genomes. Only in-frame clones appear in the TCRdb table, and some are missing; sequencing was by immunoSEQ multiplex PCR. The table lists fewer than 800,000 clones, roughly nine tenths of them singletons. As concerns this clone: As yet, its antigen is unknown.

Naive CD8 cells comprised CD45RO-negative, CCR7-positively selected cells, excluding terminally differentiated effector memory CD45RA+ cells. The genes are TRBV6-1 and TRBJ2-1; D call uncertain. The sequencing input was naive CD8+ T cells sorted from blood. This receptor was obtained from a man under 40 in good health. The CDR3 here is CASSEFDSVNEQFF. The CDR3 DNA is TGTGCCAGCAGTGAATTTGACTCGGTGAATGAGCAGTTCTTC.